Here is one T cell receptor beta chain with its context. These data are taken from a study of blood T cell repertoires in COVID-19. Overall study: The study drew acute and convalescent COVID-19 samples from the United States, Italy and Spain. PBMCs, B-cell-depleted T cells, or T cells provided the cDNA or gDNA that made up the material.

Some clones are missing from TCRdb's copy, which holds only in-frame ones; the method was immunoSEQ multiplex PCR. This table has about 170,000 clones, 70% to 90% appearing once. The V and J ends lost 8 bases and 1 base respectively, with 11 bases between them. Germline V gene data show CDR1 as MNHEY and CDR2 as SVGAGI. The CDR3 runs 14 residues. The chain joins TRBV6-5 to TRBJ2-2; D may be TRBD2 (6 bases). The sample comprised peripheral blood. This clonotype originated in a man aged 50 to 59 who had recovered from COVID-19. The CDR3 sequence: CASRGLLNTGELFF. The CDR3 DNA follows: TGTGCCAGCCGGGGACTCCTGAACACCGGGGAGCTGTTTTTT.